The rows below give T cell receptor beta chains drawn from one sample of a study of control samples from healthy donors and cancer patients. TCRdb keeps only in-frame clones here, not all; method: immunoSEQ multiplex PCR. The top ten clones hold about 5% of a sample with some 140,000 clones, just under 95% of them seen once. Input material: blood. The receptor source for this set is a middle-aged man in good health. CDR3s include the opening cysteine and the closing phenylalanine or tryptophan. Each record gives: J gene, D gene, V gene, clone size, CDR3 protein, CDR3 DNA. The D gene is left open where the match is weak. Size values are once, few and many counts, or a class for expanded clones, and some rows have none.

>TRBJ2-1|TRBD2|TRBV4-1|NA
CASSQDDPRTSGGFNEQFF
TGCGCCAGCAGCCAAGACGACCCAAGGACTAGCGGGGGGTTCAATGAGCAGTTCTTC
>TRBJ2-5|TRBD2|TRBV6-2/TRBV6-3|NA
CASSYNPPAGGKQETQYF
TGTGCCAGCAGTTATAACCCGCCAGCGGGGGGTAAGCAAGAGACCCAGTACTTC
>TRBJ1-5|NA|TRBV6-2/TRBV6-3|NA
CASSHGPRGQPQHF
TGTGCCAGCAGCCACGGACCCCGGGGCCAGCCCCAGCATTTT
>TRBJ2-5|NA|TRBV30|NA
CAWSPEGVAQYF
TGTGCCTGGAGCCCGGAGGGTGTGGCCCAGTACTTC
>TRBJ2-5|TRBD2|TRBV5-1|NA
CASSLDLAGVQETQYF
TGCGCCAGCAGCTTGGATCTAGCGGGGGTTCAGGAGACCCAGTACTTC
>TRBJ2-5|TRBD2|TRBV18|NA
CASSPLPGGKETQYF
TGTGCCAGCTCACCACTTCCGGGGGGGAAAGAGACCCAGTACTTC
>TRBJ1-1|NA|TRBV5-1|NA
CASSLAQSITEAFF
TGCGCCAGCAGCTTGGCGCAATCGATCACTGAAGCTTTCTTT
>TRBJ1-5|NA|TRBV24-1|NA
CATSGYSESNQPQHF
TGTGCCACCAGTGGCTACAGCGAGAGCAATCAGCCCCAGCATTTT
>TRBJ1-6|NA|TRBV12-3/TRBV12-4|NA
CASSLGSDSPLHF
TGTGCCAGCAGCCTCGGATCTGATTCACCCCTCCACTTT
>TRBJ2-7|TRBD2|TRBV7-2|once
CASSYTSGLRGEQYF
TGTGCCAGCAGCTACACTAGCGGATTGAGAGGAGAGCAGTACTTC
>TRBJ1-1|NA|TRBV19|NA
CASSIGEGMNTEAFF
TGTGCCAGTAGTATTGGGGAGGGTATGAACACTGAAGCTTTCTTT
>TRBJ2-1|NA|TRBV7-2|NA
CASSLTPGAYNEQFF
TGTGCCAGCAGCTTAACCCCCGGGGCCTACAATGAGCAGTTCTTC
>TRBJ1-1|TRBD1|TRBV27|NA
CASREAGGSNTEAFF
TGTGCCAGCAGGGAAGCAGGGGGCTCGAACACTGAAGCTTTCTTT
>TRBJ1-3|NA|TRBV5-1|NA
CASSLKSGNIGNTIYF
TGCGCCAGCAGCTTGAAGTCAGGAAACATTGGAAACACCATATATTTT
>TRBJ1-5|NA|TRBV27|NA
CASSFQGYGNQPQHF
TGTGCCAGCAGTTTTCAGGGGTACGGCAATCAGCCCCAGCATTTT
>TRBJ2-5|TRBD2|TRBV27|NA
CASSPGLANQETQYF
TGTGCCAGCAGTCCCGGACTAGCGAATCAAGAGACCCAGTACTTC
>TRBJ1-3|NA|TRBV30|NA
CAWAAGNTIYF
TGTGCCTGGGCCGCTGGAAACACCATATATTTT
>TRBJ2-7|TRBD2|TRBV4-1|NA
CASSQVVRGAYEQYF
TGCGCCAGCAGCCAAGTGGTCCGGGGGGCCTACGAGCAGTACTTC
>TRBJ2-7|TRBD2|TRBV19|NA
CASSIDPPSGGGRKEQYF
TGTGCCAGTAGTATAGACCCCCCTAGCGGGGGGGGCCGGAAAGAGCAGTACTTC
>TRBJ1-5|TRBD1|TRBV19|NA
CASRGQVGQPQHF
TGTGCCAGTAGGGGACAGGTGGGTCAGCCCCAGCATTTT
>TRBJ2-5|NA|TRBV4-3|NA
CASSQDRHGETQYF
TGCGCCAGCAGCCAAGACCGACATGGGGAGACCCAGTACTTC
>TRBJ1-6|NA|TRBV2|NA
CASSEPNRVRDYNSPLHF
TGTGCCAGCAGTGAGCCCAACCGTGTCAGGGATTATAATTCACCCCTCCACTTT
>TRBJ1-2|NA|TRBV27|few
CASSLTGLRTDWYYGYTF
TGTGCCAGCAGTTTAACCGGTCTTCGGACAGACTGGTACTATGGCTACACCTTC
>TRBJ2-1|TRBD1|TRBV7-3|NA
CASSYWGTGNYNEQFF
TGTGCCAGCAGCTATTGGGGGACAGGGAACTACAATGAGCAGTTCTTC
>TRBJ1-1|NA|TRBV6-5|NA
CASSYSTLNTEAFF
TGTGCCAGCAGTTACTCAACCTTGAACACTGAAGCTTTCTTT
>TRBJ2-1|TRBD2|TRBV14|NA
CASSPRTSIHHYEQFF
TGTGCCAGCAGCCCCCGGACTAGTATCCACCATTATGAGCAGTTCTTC
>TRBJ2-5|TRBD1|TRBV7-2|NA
CASSYDRGSETQYF
TGTGCCAGCAGCTACGACAGGGGCTCAGAGACCCAGTACTTC
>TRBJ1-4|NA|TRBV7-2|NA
CASSLTRATNEKLFF
TGTGCCAGCAGCTTAACAAGAGCAACTAATGAAAAACTGTTTTTT
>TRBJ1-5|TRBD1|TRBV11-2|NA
CASSLGTGGPRPQHF
TGTGCCAGCAGCTTAGGGACAGGGGGTCCTCGGCCCCAGCATTTT
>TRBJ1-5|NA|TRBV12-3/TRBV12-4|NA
CASTAQGNQPQHF
TGTGCCAGCACCGCTCAGGGGAATCAGCCCCAGCATTTT
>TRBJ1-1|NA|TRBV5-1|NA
CASSMSPRAEAFF
TGCGCCAGCAGCATGAGCCCGCGGGCTGAAGCTTTCTTT
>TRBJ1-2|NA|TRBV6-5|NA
CASSRAWGAYGYTF
TGTGCCAGCAGCCGGGCCTGGGGGGCCTATGGCTACACCTTC
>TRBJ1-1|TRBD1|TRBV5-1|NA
CASSPRTGPATEAFF
TGCGCCAGCAGCCCACGGACAGGGCCCGCCACTGAAGCTTTCTTT
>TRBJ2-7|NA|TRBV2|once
CASSDYRAVEQYF
TGTGCCAGCAGTGATTACAGGGCGGTAGAGCAGTACTTC
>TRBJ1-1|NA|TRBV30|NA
CARSGRMNTEAFF
TGTGCCAGATCCGGACGGATGAACACTGAAGCTTTCTTT
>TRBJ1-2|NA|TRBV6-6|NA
CASQGWGSDGYTF
TGTGCCAGCCAGGGCTGGGGCTCGGATGGCTACACCTTC
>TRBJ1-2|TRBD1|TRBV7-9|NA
CASSFLGQDYGYTF
TGTGCCAGCAGCTTCCTGGGACAGGACTATGGCTACACCTTC
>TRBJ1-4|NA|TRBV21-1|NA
CASSTMRGCKLFF
TGTGCCAGCAGCACCATGAGGGGGTGTAAACTGTTTTTT
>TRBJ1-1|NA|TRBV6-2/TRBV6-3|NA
CAISERGAPEAFF
TGTGCCATCAGTGAGCGCGGCGCCCCTGAAGCTTTCTTT
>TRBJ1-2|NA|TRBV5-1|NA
CASSLDGPGYGYTF
TGCGCCAGCAGCCTGGACGGGCCCGGGTATGGCTACACCTTC
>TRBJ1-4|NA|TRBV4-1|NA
CASSQGSGSNEKLFF
TGCGCCAGCAGCCAAGGTTCCGGGTCTAATGAAAAACTGTTTTTT
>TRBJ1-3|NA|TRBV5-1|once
CASSLAGRGNTIYF
TGCGCCAGCAGCTTGGCAGGGAGAGGAAACACCATATATTTT
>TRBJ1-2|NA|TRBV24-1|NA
CATSDHDYGYTF
TGTGCCACCAGTGACCATGACTATGGCTACACCTTC
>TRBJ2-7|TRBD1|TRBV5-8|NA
CASSFDRGPYEQYF
TGTGCCAGCAGCTTCGACAGGGGCCCCTACGAGCAGTACTTC
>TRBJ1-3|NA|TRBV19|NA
CASSSDGRITLTGNTIYF
TGTGCCAGTAGTTCGGACGGTCGAATAACTCTCACTGGAAACACCATATATTTT
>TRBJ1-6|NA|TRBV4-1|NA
CASSQDIRFYNSPLHF
TGCGCCAGCAGCCAAGATATCAGGTTCTATAATTCACCCCTCCACTTT
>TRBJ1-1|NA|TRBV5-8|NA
CASSLGTGLRPTEAFF
TGTGCCAGCAGCTTGGGGACGGGGCTCCGGCCCACTGAAGCTTTCTTT
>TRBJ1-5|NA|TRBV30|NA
CAWSYQDQPQHF
TGTGCCTGGAGCTACCAAGATCAGCCCCAGCATTTT
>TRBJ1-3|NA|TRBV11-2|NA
CASSRGLSGNTIYF
TGTGCCAGCAGCCGAGGACTTTCTGGAAACACCATATATTTT
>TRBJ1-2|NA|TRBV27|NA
CASSLGGLDGYTF
TGTGCCAGCAGTTTAGGGGGGCTCGATGGCTACACCTTC
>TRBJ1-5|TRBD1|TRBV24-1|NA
CATSVAGGQPQHF
TGTGCCACCAGTGTGGCAGGGGGTCAGCCCCAGCATTTT